The present TCR beta chain was sequenced within a study of T cell responses to AZD1222 COVID-19 vaccine. About this clone itself: The antigen is undetermined.

Only in-frame clones appear in the TCRdb table, and some are missing; sequencing was by immunoSEQ multiplex PCR. The sample lists about 140,000 clones; around 93% were seen once. Germline V lookup: CDR1 MDHEN, CDR2 SYDVKM. The CDR3 sequence is 14 residues long. J was trimmed by 1 base and V by 7 bases; bases with no gene match: 5. Findings of the study overall: Along spike, vaccine-associated CD4 TCRs were found throughout, with dominance at 160-218 and 743-854. Nearly half of spike-specific TCRs reportedly target unmutated variant regions. Just 5 or 6 AZD1222 recipients tested seropositive at baseline.

The TCR comes from an adult who received the AZD1222 COVID-19 vaccine. The specimen was peripheral blood, collected 28 days after the second AZD1222 dose. The chain carries TRBV28 and TRBJ1-1; 8 bases map to TRBD1. The CDR3 is CASIRTGPNTEAFF. CDR3 bases: TGTGCCAGCATCAGGACAGGGCCGAACACTGAAGCTTTCTTT.